Presented here are 20 T cell receptor beta chains from one specimen sequenced in a study of identical twins (dated by TCRdb to the mid-2010s). Library method: 5' RACE. Data came from an Illumina HiSeq 2000. The public reads were quality trimmed at Q25 with fastp and then assembled into clones with MiXCR by TCRdb, keeping productive beta chains. Every CDR3 protein is listed once, alongside the most common genes and DNA of its rows. Across this sample there are 1.5 million to 2 million distinct CDR3 sequences, with less than 40% seen only once. Under 0.35% of the sample belongs to the ten largest clones. The material sequenced was cord blood. The origin of the receptors is a newborn girl in good health.

This clonotype was seen more than once but under ten times. This sequence joins TRBV7-2 and TRBJ2-1; a possible D gene is TRBD2 (6 bases). This CDR3 is 15 amino acids long. Trimming removed 1 base at V and 9 bases at J, with 16 bases between. Germline loops: CDR1 SGHTA, CDR2 FQGNSA. The CDR3 bases are TGTGCCAGCAGCTTAGGGACGGGGGTCCCTAGTGAGCAGTTCTTC. This encodes CASSLGTGVPSEQFF.

CDR3 sequence: CASSSFQGAGNTIYF. CDR3 nucleotides: TGTGCCAGCAGCTCCTTCCAGGGGGCTGGAAACACCATATATTTT. V gene TRBV7-9 combines with J gene TRBJ1-3; 7 positions agree with TRBD1. The CDR3 contains 15 residues. V trimming: 4 bases; J trimming: 2 bases; junction bases outside the gene matches: 5. Germline assignment: CDR1 SEHNR and CDR2 FQNEAQ (reference sequence).

Of note for this clonotype: Since a much larger clone is just one base distant, this may be a read error. The CDR3 DNA is TGTGCCAGCAGCCCTATAGGACAGACCTATGGCTACACCTTC. Residues: CASSPIGQTYGYTF. This chain links TRBV14 with TRBJ1-2; perhaps TRBD1 as D (6 bases). The V end was cut by 4 bases, the J end by 4 bases, with 13 bases between. The CDR3 has 14 amino acids. The germline CDR1 and CDR2 sequences are SGHDN and FVKESK.

The sample holds many counts of this clonotype. The V gene is TRBV7-2, the J gene TRBJ1-2; D is perhaps TRBD1 (5 bases). The CDR3 is 16 amino acids. Germline V CDR1 and CDR2: SGHTA, FQGNSA. V lost 1 base and J 0 bases, leaving 12 bases between the germline ends. The CDR3 reads CASSLVGAQTNYGYTF. In nucleotides, the CDR3 is TGTGCCAGCAGCTTAGTAGGGGCGCAGACTAACTATGGCTACACCTTC.

The CDR3 protein is CASSDRGRMLFF. DNA for the CDR3: TGTGCCAGCAGTGACAGGGGGCGGATGCTGTTTTTT. The chain recombines TRBV6-5 with TRBJ2-2; 10 bases match TRBD1. Trimming at V came to 5 bases and at J to 13 bases, leaving 4 bases not matched to a gene. The CDR3 length is 12 residues. The germline V gene encodes CDR1 MNHEY and CDR2 SVGAGI.

This clonotype came up a few times. This chain connects TRBV28 to TRBJ2-1, with 10 bases fitting TRBD1. The J call may not be correct, given that the DNA end is closer to TRBJ2-7. The CDR3 runs to 16 residues. In germline, CDR1 is MDHEN, CDR2 SYDVKM. The CDR3 sequence: CASSFSQTGGNNEQYF. CDR3 bases: TGTGCCAGCAGTTTTTCGCAGACAGGGGGCAACAATGAGCAGTACTTC.

This clonotype was counted a few times. The chain links TRBV20-1 to TRBJ2-4; D is ambiguous. V was shortened by 6 bases and J by 0 bases, with 9 bases between the two germline ends. This CDR3 is 13 amino acids long. In germline, CDR1 is DFQATT, CDR2 SNEGSKA (reference sequence). The CDR3 is CSAIVLAKNIQYF. The CDR3 bases are TGCAGTGCCATCGTGCTAGCCAAAAACATTCAGTACTTC.

The chain carries TRBV12-3 or TRBV12-4 and TRBJ2-1; no firm D call. Trimming stripped 1 base from V and 8 bases from J, with 12 bases between. This CDR3 region has 14 residues. The CDR3 sequence is CASSLEGWGDEQFF. CDR3 DNA: TGTGCCAGCAGTTTAGAGGGATGGGGTGATGAGCAGTTCTTC.

This chain joins TRBV20-1 and TRBJ2-3; maybe TRBD2 (6 bases). This CDR3 region has 15 residues. Germline lookup yields CDR1 DFQATT and CDR2 SNEGSKA (reference sequence). V was clipped by 3 bases and J by 3 bases, with 16 bases between them. CDR3 DNA: TGCAGTGCTAGTGACGGGAGAGGTGGGACAGATACGCAGTATTTT. Amino acids: CSASDGRGGTDTQYF.

The rearrangement links TRBV5-1 to TRBJ2-1; a possible D gene is TRBD2 (6 bases). CDR1 SGHRS and CDR2 YFSETQ come from the germline V gene. With 4 bases removed from V and 6 bases from J, the gap between germline ends came to 17 bases. The CDR3 consists of 15 residues. For the CDR3, the DNA is TGCGCCAGCAGCCTAGGTGGAGGGCGGGTCAATGAGCAGTTCTTC. Protein sequence: CASSLGGGRVNEQFF.

The chain couples TRBV7-2 to TRBJ1-2; D is uncertain. This CDR3 has 14 residues. Germline CDR1 is SGHTA and CDR2 is FQGNSA. Trimming removed 0 bases at V and 5 bases at J, with 10 bases between. The CDR3 here is CASSLAGSQYGYTF. The CDR3 DNA is TGTGCCAGCAGCTTAGCGGGCAGTCAGTATGGCTACACCTTC.

The chain couples TRBV6-2 or TRBV6-3 to TRBJ2-5; D might be TRBD1 or TRBD2, each matching 5 bases. With the DNA end fitting TRBJ2-7 better, the J assignment may be wrong. The germline V gene has CDR1 MNHEY and CDR2 SVGEGT. The CDR3 is 15 amino acids. CDR3 sequence reads: CASSYGTRLRYEQYF. Written as DNA, the CDR3 is TGTGCCAGCAGTTATGGGACGCGGCTACGCTACGAGCAGTACTTC.

Details on this clonotype: One junction end does not reproduce the germline sequence, and a read error may be involved. The chain joins TRBV27 to TRBJ1-2, with D perhaps TRBD1 (6 bases). The germline CDR1 and CDR2 sequences are MNHEY and SMNVEV (reference sequence). The CDR3 spans 16 residues. DNA of the CDR3: TGTGCCAGCAGTATATCCCTCCTCCGGGACATCTATGGCTACACCTTC. This sequence encodes CASSISLLRDIYGYTF.

This clonotype was seen a few times. The V and J genes are TRBV12-3 or TRBV12-4 and TRBJ2-1; D is undetermined. This CDR3 region has 17 residues. Trimming left V 2 bases short and J 3 bases short, with 17 bases between. CDR3 coding DNA: TGTGCCAGCAGTTTAAATGTTCCAGCCAGTTACTACAATGAGCAGTTCTTC. Translating gives CASSLNVPASYYNEQFF.

This rearrangement joins TRBV12-3 or TRBV12-4 to TRBJ1-5, with D maybe TRBD1 (6 bases). The CDR3 has 17 residues. V dropped 1 base and J dropped 0 bases, with 13 bases sitting between them. DNA for the CDR3: TGTGCCAGCAGTTTAGGAGACAGGAGATATAGCAATCAGCCCCAGCATTTT. Translated: CASSLGDRRYSNQPQHF.

This clonotype was seen a few times. This CDR3 reads CASRYTGTGVSPLHF. CDR3 sequence (DNA): TGTGCCAGCAGATACACCGGGACAGGGGTTTCACCCCTCCACTTT. The gene calls are TRBV2 and TRBJ1-6, with TRBD1 matching over 10 bases. This CDR3 has 15 amino acids. Germline V gives CDR1 SNHLY, CDR2 FYNNEI. V lost 6 bases to trimming and J lost 9 bases; unmatched junction nucleotides: 8. The entire variable domain, with the rest obtained from reference TRBV2 and TRBJ1-6, is as follows: EPEVTQTPSHQVTQMGQEVILRCVPISNHLYFYWYRQILGQKVEFLVSFYNNEISEKSEIFDDQFSVERPDGSNFTLKIRSTKLEDSAMYFCASRYTGTGVSPLHFGNGTRLTVT.

The rearrangement joins TRBV6-1 to TRBJ2-5, with D possibly being TRBD2 (6 bases). Deletions cut 0 bases from V and 0 bases from J, with 11 bases between. The CDR3 covers 16 residues. CDR1 is MNHNS and CDR2 is SASEGT in the germline V gene. CDR3 region: CASSEASRGYQETQYF. The CDR3 DNA follows: TGTGCCAGCAGTGAAGCATCCCGGGGGTACCAAGAGACCCAGTACTTC.

This clonotype was observed a few times. The rearrangement links TRBV9 to TRBJ2-2, with D maybe TRBD1 (5 bases). This CDR3 has 17 residues. Germline V gene lookup returns CDR1 SGDLS and CDR2 YYNGEE. V lost 3 bases and J lost 4, with 19 bases in between. DNA of the CDR3: TGTGCCAGCAGCGCAAGGGGATGGAATAGTCTCACCGGGGAGCTGTTTTTT. Its translation: CASSARGWNSLTGELFF.

This clonotype has just a few counts. The V gene is TRBV4-2, the J gene TRBJ2-7; D not certain. The CDR3 extends over 14 amino acids. The germline V gene encodes CDR1 LGHNA and CDR2 YNFKEQ. V lost 3 bases and J 0 bases, leaving 9 bases between the germline ends. Here the CDR3 reads CASSHPRSSYEQYF. The CDR3, as DNA: TGTGCCAGCAGCCACCCCAGGAGCTCCTACGAGCAGTACTTC.

This clonotype was seen a handful of times. An end of the junction differs from the germline gene, which may be a read error. The chain carries TRBV28 and TRBJ1-6; TRBD1 is a possible D gene (5 bases). The CDR3 spans 13 residues. The germline gives CDR1 MDHEN, CDR2 SYDVKM. The CDR3 nucleotides read TGTGCCAGCAGATACGACAGAAATTCACCCCCCCACTTT. Protein: CASRYDRNSPPHF.